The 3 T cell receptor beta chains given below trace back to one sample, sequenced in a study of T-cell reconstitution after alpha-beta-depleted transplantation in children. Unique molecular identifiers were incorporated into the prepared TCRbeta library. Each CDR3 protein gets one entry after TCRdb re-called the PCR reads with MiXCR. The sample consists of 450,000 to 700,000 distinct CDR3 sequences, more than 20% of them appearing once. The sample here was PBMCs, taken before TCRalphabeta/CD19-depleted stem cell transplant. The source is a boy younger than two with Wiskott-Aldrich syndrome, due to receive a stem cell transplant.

The CDR3 sequence: CASSPTLESYNEQFF. The CDR3 DNA reads TGTGCCAGCAGCCCAACACTGGAATCCTACAATGAGCAGTTCTTC. The chain employs TRBV11-2 and TRBJ2-1; no definite D call. CDR3 length: 15 amino acids. Trimming cost V 5 bases and J 1 base, with 12 bases left between them. Germline CDR1 SGHAT, CDR2 FQNNGV.

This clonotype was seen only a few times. The CDR3 is CASSLAGVSDTQYF. CDR3 in DNA: TGTGCCAGCAGCTTAGCGGGAGTATCCGATACGCAGTATTTT. V and J are TRBV5-4 and TRBJ2-3, with TRBD2 matching over 8 bases. Germline values: CDR1 SGHNT, CDR2 YYREEE (reference sequence). After removal of 2 bases from V and 6 bases from J, the junction contained 5 bases not matched to a gene. The CDR3 contains 14 residues. Filled out from reference TRBV5-4 and TRBJ2-3, the complete variable domain reads ETGVTQSPTHLIKTRGQQVTLRCSSQSGHNTVSWYQQALGQGPQFIFQYYREEENGRGNFPPRFSGLQFPNYSSELNVNALELDDSALYLCASSLAGVSDTQYFGPGTRLTVL.

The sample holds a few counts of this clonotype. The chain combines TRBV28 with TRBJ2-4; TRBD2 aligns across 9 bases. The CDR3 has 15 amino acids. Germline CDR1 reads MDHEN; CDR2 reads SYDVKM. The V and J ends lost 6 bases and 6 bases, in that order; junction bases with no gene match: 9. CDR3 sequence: CASSFRREGPNIQYF. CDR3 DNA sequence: TGTGCCAGCAGCTTTCGGCGGGAGGGCCCAAACATTCAGTACTTC.